The next 32 T cell receptor beta chains were all read from a single sample in a study of naive and memory T cell subsets. Amplification of ligated cDNA took four PCR rounds with SP2 and nested alpha and beta constant primers. Each CDR3 protein gets one entry after TCRdb re-called the 5' RACE reads with MiXCR. The sample consists of around 56,000 distinct CDR3 sequences, 6.5% to 8.5% of them appearing once. TCR cDNA received a 3' ligated oligonucleotide that carried a UMI. These receptors all come from a female donor in good health.

This clonotype was found many times. This CDR3 is CASGLAASLNTGELFF. CDR3 nucleotides: TGTGCTAGTGGTTTGGCCGCTAGTTTGAACACCGGGGAGCTGTTTTTT. This sequence joins TRBV12-5 and TRBJ2-2; no firm D call. V gave up 1 base and J gave up 1 base, with 10 bases separating them. Germline CDR1 is LGHNT and CDR2 is FRNRAP. This CDR3 comprises 16 residues.

The sample holds a few counts of this clonotype. The chain combines TRBV5-1 with TRBJ2-5; no clear D. V was shortened by 1 base and J by 1 base, with 8 bases between the two germline ends. Germline CDR1 and CDR2: SGHRS and YFSETQ. The CDR3 runs to 14 residues. The DNA for the CDR3 is TGCGCCAGCAGCTTGCTCCCCAGCCAAGAGACCCAGTACTTC. This encodes CASSLLPSQETQYF.

V and J are TRBV6-6 and TRBJ1-1, with D perhaps TRBD1 (6 bases). The germline V gene encodes CDR1 MNHNY and CDR2 SVGAGI (reference sequence). The CDR3 totals 14 residues. Trimming removed 4 bases from V and 4 bases from J, with 13 bases in between. The CDR3 reads CASSLDSRITEAFF. CDR3 DNA: TGTGCCAGCAGTTTGGACAGTCGGATCACTGAAGCTTTCTTT.

The chain recombines TRBV7-8 with TRBJ2-1, with TRBD2 identical over 9 bases. V trimming: 5 bases; J trimming: 15 bases; junction bases outside the gene matches: 11. The germline V gene encodes CDR1 SGHVS and CDR2 FQNEAQ. This CDR3 has 13 amino acids. The CDR3 reads CASSPKQAGGRFF. Written as DNA, the CDR3 is TGTGCCAGCAGCCCAAAGCAAGCGGGGGGCCGGTTCTTC.

The chain joins TRBV20-1 to TRBJ2-1; D perhaps matches TRBD2 (6 bases). Between the trimmed V and J ends, which lost 3 bases and 10 bases, there was a span of 22 bases. The CDR3 is made up of 15 amino acids. Germline values: CDR1 DFQATT, CDR2 SNEGSKA (reference sequence). The CDR3 DNA follows: TGCAGTGCTAGGCCCGGGACTTCACTCCCTTGGGAGCAGTTCTTC. The encoded protein is CSARPGTSLPWEQFF.

This chain joins TRBV20-1 and TRBJ2-1; possible D gene TRBD1, 6 bases. V lost 6 bases, J lost 16 bases, and 25 bases lay in between. The CDR3 is 13 residues long. From germline, CDR1 is DFQATT and CDR2 SNEGSKA (reference sequence). CDR3 region: CSASWDTQLRGFF. In nucleotides, the CDR3 is TGCAGTGCCTCCTGGGACACGCAACTACGCGGCTTCTTC.

This clonotype appeared many times. The CDR3 DNA reads TGTGCCAGCACCGAACCGGGCACCACAGATACGCAGTATTTT. Its translation: CASTEPGTTDTQYF. J is TRBJ2-3 and V is TRBV9; D not resolved. CDR1 is SGDLS and CDR2 is YYNGEE in the germline V gene. The CDR3 extends over 14 amino acids. V was cut by 6 bases and J by 2 bases, with 13 bases left in between.

V gene TRBV4-2 combines with J gene TRBJ2-6, with 9 nucleotides matching TRBD1. CDR1 is LGHNA, CDR2 YNFKEQ, per germline. V lost 7 bases to trimming and J lost 0 bases; unmatched junction nucleotides: 10. The CDR3 runs 18 residues. CDR3 in amino acids: CASKTRGQGSSGANVLTF. In DNA, the CDR3 is TGTGCCAGCAAAACACGGGGACAGGGAAGCTCTGGGGCCAACGTCCTGACTTTC.

The sample holds many counts of this clonotype. CDR3 nucleotide sequence: TGTGCCAGCAGTTGGGCAGAGAACACTGAAGCTTTCTTT. It encodes CASSWAENTEAFF. The chain uses TRBV12-3 or TRBV12-4 and TRBJ1-1; D is undetermined. V gave up 4 bases and J gave up 1 base, with 7 bases separating them. The CDR3 spans 13 residues.

This clonotype was counted many times. This CDR3 reads CASSVPMDAGELFF. The CDR3 coding sequence is TGTGCCAGCAGCGTCCCTATGGACGCCGGGGAGCTGTTTTTT. V usage is TRBV9 and J usage is TRBJ2-2; D gene unclear. The germline V gene has CDR1 SGDLS and CDR2 YYNGEE. The CDR3 sequence is 14 residues long. V was trimmed by 2 bases and J by 6 bases, leaving 11 bases between them.

V usage is TRBV3-1 and J usage is TRBJ2-2; tentatively, D is TRBD1 or TRBD2 (5 bases each). This CDR3 is 16 amino acids long. The V and J ends lost 4 bases and 6 bases respectively, with 18 bases between them. CDR1 is LGHDT and CDR2 is YNNKEL in the germline V gene (reference sequence). The CDR3 sequence: CASSPLGVWGSGELFF. The DNA for the CDR3 is TGTGCCAGCAGCCCCCTCGGAGTTTGGGGGTCCGGGGAGCTGTTTTTT.

The rearrangement links TRBV5-1 to TRBJ1-3; D perhaps matches TRBD1 (6 bases). In germline, CDR1 is SGHRS, CDR2 YFSETQ. The CDR3 loop spans 15 amino acids. V lost 0 bases to trimming and J lost 5 bases, with 12 bases between them. The CDR3 nucleotides are TGCGCCAGCAGCTTGGAAGGAGGGGGAAGAAACACCATATATTTT. Its translation is CASSLEGGGRNTIYF.

This clonotype appeared many times. The chain recombines TRBV5-4 with TRBJ1-1; the D is unclear. Trimming took 0 bases from V and 4 from J, leaving 4 bases between them. The CDR3 length is 12 residues. Germline lookup yields CDR1 SGHNT and CDR2 YYREEE (reference sequence). The CDR3 DNA is TGTGCCAGCAGCTTGGGGGTCACTGAAGCTTTCTTT. As protein: CASSLGVTEAFF.

This clonotype was counted at least ten times. The gene calls are TRBV19 and TRBJ2-3; D is possibly TRBD1 (5 bases). V was shortened by 11 bases and J by 2 bases, with 20 bases between the two germline ends. The germline V gene has CDR1 LNHDA and CDR2 SQIVND (reference sequence). The CDR3 consists of 15 residues. CDR3 in DNA: TGTGCCGTCTGTAATGGTCCAGGGAACACAGATACGCAGTATTTT. Translation gives CAVCNGPGNTDTQYF. The variable domain in full, completed from reference TRBV19 and TRBJ2-3, reads DGGITQSPKYLFRKEGQNVTLSCEQNLNHDAMYWYRQDPGQGLRLIYYSQIVNDFQKGDIAEGYSVSREKKESFPLTVTSAQKNPTAFYLCAVCNGPGNTDTQYFGPGTRLTVL.

This clonotype was seen repeatedly, ten times or more. The CDR3 loop reads CASRPAGGPYNEQFF. CDR3 DNA sequence: TGTGCCAGCAGACCTGCGGGGGGCCCTTACAATGAGCAGTTCTTC. The gene calls are TRBV6-6 and TRBJ2-1; TRBD2 aligns across 8 bases. The CDR3 contains 15 residues. Germline V lookup: CDR1 MNHNY, CDR2 SVGAGI (reference sequence). V lost 6 bases and J lost 4; bases outside the gene matches: 8.

This clonotype was picked up a small number of times. The chain couples TRBV7-6 to TRBJ2-7, with 7 bases that match TRBD1. V shed 5 bases and J 3 bases; nucleotides not matched to a gene: 10. From germline, CDR1 is SGHVS and CDR2 FNYEAQ. The CDR3 extends over 15 amino acids. The CDR3 DNA is TGTGCCAGCAGCCCCCGACAGGGCCTTAACTACGAGCAGTACTTC. Translation gives CASSPRQGLNYEQYF. Filled out from reference TRBV7-6 and TRBJ2-7, the complete variable domain reads GAGVSQSPRYKVTKRGQDVALRCDPISGHVSLYWYRQALGQGPEFLTYFNYEAQQDKSGLPNDRFSAERPEGSISTLTIQRTEQRDSAMYRCASSPRQGLNYEQYFGPGTRLTVT.

V usage is TRBV20-1 and J usage is TRBJ2-1; no reliable D call. This CDR3 comprises 13 residues. Germline assignment: CDR1 DFQATT and CDR2 SNEGSKA (reference sequence). V lost 6 bases, J lost 1 base, and 10 bases lay in between. The CDR3 loop reads CSATFGSYNEQFF. For the CDR3, the DNA is TGCAGTGCCACGTTCGGGTCCTACAATGAGCAGTTCTTC.

This clonotype was observed a few times. The rearrangement links TRBV5-6 to TRBJ1-1; 8 nucleotides align to TRBD1. In germline, CDR1 is SGHDT, CDR2 YYEEEE. The CDR3 sequence is 17 residues long. J gave up 0 bases and V 5 bases, and 12 bases lay outside the gene matches. CDR3 sequence (DNA): TGTGCCAGCAGGCCTGGACAGGGTATGAGTATGAACACTGAAGCTTTCTTT. This translates into CASRPGQGMSMNTEAFF. The variable domain in full, with the rest retrieved from reference TRBV5-6 and TRBJ1-1, is DAGVTQSPTHLIKTRGQQVTLRCSPKSGHDTVSWYQQALGQGPQFIFQYYEEEERQRGNFPDRFSGHQFPNYSSELNVNALLLGDSALYLCASRPGQGMSMNTEAFFGQGTRLTVV.

This clonotype was found many times. J is TRBJ2-7 and V is TRBV6-2 or TRBV6-3, with unresolved D. V dropped 6 bases and J dropped 7 bases, with 10 bases sitting between them. CDR1 is MNHEY, CDR2 SVGEGT, per germline. This CDR3 has 11 amino acids. In nucleotides, the CDR3 is TGTGCCAGCAGGGACCCGTGGGAGCAGTACTTC. Amino acids: CASRDPWEQYF.

There are many counts of this clonotype. In DNA, the CDR3 is TGTGCCAGCAGCTTAGTTTCTGTATCAGGGGGTCCACCCCTCCACTTT. This sequence encodes CASSLVSVSGGPPLHF. The chain uses TRBV7-2 and TRBJ1-6, with TRBD1 matching 7 bases. This CDR3 has 16 residues. Trimming removed 1 base from V and 11 bases from J; junction bases left unmatched: 11. Germline loops: CDR1 SGHTA, CDR2 FQGNSA.

This clonotype was seen only a few times. The CDR3 loop is CASSLRGGGRTDTQYF. CDR3 in DNA: TGTGCCAGCAGTTTACGCGGGGGGGGCAGAACAGATACGCAGTATTTT. The chain has TRBV28 and TRBJ2-3, with 9 bases that match TRBD2. Germline lookup yields CDR1 MDHEN and CDR2 SYDVKM. The V and J ends lost 2 bases and 3 bases, in that order; junction bases with no gene match: 6. The CDR3 has 16 residues. Supplemented by reference TRBV28 and TRBJ2-3, the full variable domain reads DVKVTQSSRYLVKRTGEKVFLECVQDMDHENMFWYRQDPGLGLRLIYFSYDVKMKEKGDIPEGYSVSREKKERFSLILESASTNQTSMYLCASSLRGGGRTDTQYFGPGTRLTVL.

This clonotype was recorded many times. The rearrangement links TRBV18 to TRBJ1-4; D remains ambiguous. The germline V gene has CDR1 KGHSH and CDR2 LQKENI. The CDR3 is made up of 13 amino acids. The germline V and J ends were trimmed by 6 bases and 6 bases, with 11 bases remaining between them. The CDR3 DNA reads TGTGCCAGCTCCCCTAGGGTGGATGAAAAACTGTTTTTT. This encodes CASSPRVDEKLFF.

This chain joins TRBV2 and TRBJ2-1; 11 bases align to TRBD2. CDR1 is SNHLY, CDR2 FYNNEI, per germline. The CDR3 has 14 residues. The V and J ends lost 8 bases and 14 bases, in that order; junction bases with no gene match: 14. In DNA form, the CDR3 reads TGTGCCAGCGCTTATAGCGGGGGGGCAGGAAAGAAGTTCTTC. It encodes CASAYSGGAGKKFF.

This clonotype appeared many times. This rearrangement joins TRBV5-1 to TRBJ1-1; D is unresolved. Between the trimmed V and J ends, which lost 4 bases and 4 bases, there was a span of 14 bases. CDR1 and CDR2 (germline): SGHRS, YFSETQ. This CDR3 is 14 amino acids long. DNA of the CDR3: TGCGCCAGCAGCGGCGAGGGTACCGGCACTGAAGCTTTCTTT. The encoded protein is CASSGEGTGTEAFF. The full variable domain, with the rest looked up from reference TRBV5-1 and TRBJ1-1, is KAGVTQTPRYLIKTRGQQVTLSCSPISGHRSVSWYQQTPGQGLQFLFEYFSETQRNKGNFPGRFSGRQFSNSRSEMNVSTLELGDSALYLCASSGEGTGTEAFFGQGTRLTVV.

This rearrangement joins TRBV28 to TRBJ2-7; D is perhaps TRBD2 (5 bases). The V gene lost 2 bases and the J gene lost 0 bases, with 11 bases spanning the gap. From germline, CDR1 is MDHEN and CDR2 SYDVKM. This CDR3 region has 15 residues. CDR3 nucleotides: TGTGCCAGCAGTTTAGGTGTAGCGATCTCCTACGAGCAGTACTTC. The encoded protein is CASSLGVAISYEQYF.

This rearrangement joins TRBV4-1 to TRBJ2-7, with D perhaps assigned TRBD1 or TRBD2 (5 bases each). The germline V and J ends were trimmed by 4 bases and 2 bases, with 12 bases remaining between them. The CDR3 length is 14 residues. CDR1 is MGHRA, CDR2 YSYEKL, per germline. CDR3 amino acids: CASSPRDLTYEQYF. The CDR3 DNA reads TGCGCCAGCAGCCCCCGGGACCTGACCTACGAGCAGTACTTC.

This clonotype was counted ten times or more. The chain joins TRBV6-5 to TRBJ2-1, with a weak D call TRBD1 (6 bases). The CDR3 is 13 residues long. CDR1 is MNHEY, CDR2 SVGAGI, per germline. V was trimmed by 5 bases and J by 7 bases, leaving 12 bases between them. This CDR3 is CASSRLGGNEQFF. CDR3 bases: TGTGCCAGCAGTAGATTAGGGGGAAATGAGCAGTTCTTC.

The chain couples TRBV14 to TRBJ1-3; D ambiguous. Germline CDR1 and CDR2: SGHDN and FVKESK. V gave up 2 bases and J gave up 0 bases, with 17 bases separating them. The CDR3 sequence is 18 residues long. CDR3 sequence: CASSQIGPGRGSGNTIYF. CDR3 coding DNA: TGTGCCAGCAGCCAAATCGGGCCAGGACGGGGCTCTGGAAACACCATATATTTT.

The sample holds many counts of this clonotype. V is TRBV7-2 and J is TRBJ1-5; TRBD1 agrees at 7 bases. Looked up from germline, CDR1 is SGHTA and CDR2 is FQGNSA. After removal of 3 bases from V and 5 bases from J, the junction contained 10 bases not matched to a gene. The CDR3 spans 16 residues. The CDR3 reads CASSFLDRQVDQPQHF. The CDR3 nucleotides read TGTGCCAGCAGCTTCCTGGACAGGCAGGTAGATCAGCCCCAGCATTTT.

This clonotype came up many times. This chain uses TRBV7-2 with TRBJ2-3; 9 bases are shared with TRBD1. V trimming: 6 bases; J trimming: 4 bases; junction bases outside the gene matches: 2. The CDR3 covers 13 residues. Germline V CDR1 and CDR2: SGHTA, FQGNSA. For the CDR3, the DNA is TGTGCCAGCAGTTACAGGGGGCCAGATACGCAGTATTTT. It is translated as CASSYRGPDTQYF. The whole variable domain, remainder taken from reference TRBV7-2 and TRBJ2-3, is GAGVSQSPSNKVTEKGKDVELRCDPISGHTALYWYRQSLGQGLEFLIYFQGNSAPDKSGLPSDRFSAERTGGSVSTLTIQRTQQEDSAVYLCASSYRGPDTQYFGPGTRLTVL.

In its sample, this clonotype was seen many times. The genes are TRBV9 and TRBJ2-6; no firm D call. CDR3 length equals 14 residues. CDR1 is SGDLS, CDR2 YYNGEE, per germline. The V and J ends lost 2 bases and 0 bases respectively, with 3 bases between them. CDR3 region: CASSVYSGANVLTF. Here the CDR3 DNA reads TGTGCCAGCAGCGTTTACTCTGGGGCCAACGTCCTGACTTTC.

This clonotype was seen only a few times. This chain links TRBV9 with TRBJ1-1; D uncertain. This CDR3 region has 14 residues. V lost 5 bases and J 3 bases, leaving 14 bases between the germline ends. Germline-derived CDR1 and CDR2 are SGDLS and YYNGEE. The CDR3 sequence is CASRTPGRHTEAFF. The CDR3 DNA follows: TGTGCCAGCAGAACACCCGGACGCCACACTGAAGCTTTCTTT.